What follows describes a single TCR beta chain. Its antigen remains unidentified. Some clones are missing from TCRdb's copy, which holds only in-frame ones; the method was immunoSEQ multiplex PCR. This repertoire shows over 100,000 clones, about nine tenths found once; its top ten account for approximately 5%. This entry comes from a study of T cell responses to AZD1222 COVID-19 vaccine. Whole-study results and caveats: After the peak T cell response, and only then, were repertoires sampled. The study found Spike-specific TCR breadth and depth rose after two AZD1222 doses. White British donors predominated, females outnumbered males, and clonal diversity was possibly underestimated.

V lost 9 bases and J lost 5, with 22 bases in between. The germline V gene encodes CDR1 MNHEY and CDR2 SMNVEV (reference sequence). The CDR3 is 15 residues long. Sample: peripheral blood, taken on day 0 of AZD1222 vaccination. The receptor was isolated from an adult in good health. The genes are TRBV27 and TRBJ1-2; no definite D call. The chain's CDR3 is CARETDPPKPYGYTF. CDR3 DNA sequence: TGTGCCAGGGAGACGGACCCTCCTAAGCCTTATGGCTACACCTTC.